This T cell receptor (beta chain) was sequenced during a study of Ad26.COV2.S vaccination and SARS-CoV-2 variants. Noted treatment: some 19 received Ad26.COV2.S at low or high dose, single or two shots; roughly 5 received placebo; per-sample allocation not given. The study sampled participants on day 63 after the first vaccine or placebo injection. This CDR3 is built from 15 residues. V gave up 4 bases and J gave up 2 bases; unmatched junction bases: 4. Germline CDR1 reads SGHDN; CDR2 reads FVKESK. Here immunoSEQ multiplex PCR was the method, and the copy in TCRdb shows in-frame clones only, minus some. In the table there are hundreds of thousands of clones, 89% of which are singletons.

The material sequenced was peripheral blood, taken in a trial of Ad26.COV2.S vaccine versus placebo. The chain combines TRBV14 with TRBJ2-3; 9 nucleotides line up with TRBD2. The TCR originated in a person aged 18 to 65 who received the Ad26.COV2.S COVID-19 vaccine or a placebo. The DNA for the CDR3 is TGTGCCAGCAGCCCGGCGGGAGGGCCCACAGATACGCAGTATTTT. Residues: CASSPAGGPTDTQYF.